Shown below are 29 T cell receptor beta chains from a single sample sequenced in a study of identical twins. Each CDR3 protein gets one entry after TCRdb re-called the 5' RACE reads with MiXCR. The sample includes 1.5 million to 2 million distinct CDR3 sequences, roughly 35% of them seen just once. Sequenced input: cord blood. The receptors here all came from a newborn girl in good health.

The V gene is TRBV28, the J gene TRBJ2-1, with 8 bases matching TRBD1. Trimming removed 3 bases from V and 7 bases from J; junction bases left unmatched: 11. CDR1 is MDHEN and CDR2 is SYDVKM in the germline V gene. The CDR3 contains 16 residues. This CDR3 reads CASSLVRTGRRNEQFF. The DNA of the CDR3 is TGTGCCAGCAGTTTGGTCCGGACAGGGAGGCGGAATGAGCAGTTCTTC.

This clonotype was observed a handful of times. The chain combines TRBV20-1 with TRBJ2-2, with 9 bases matching TRBD2. The CDR3 sequence is 17 residues long. The junction had 13 bases not matched to a gene; V was cut back by 2 bases and J by 6 bases. Germline V gene sequence: CDR1 DFQATT, CDR2 SNEGSKA (reference sequence). CDR3 nucleotides: TGCAGTGCTAGAAACGCTGCCTTGGCGGGGGGGTCCGGGGAGCTGTTTTTT. Translating gives CSARNAALAGGSGELFF.

The chain employs TRBV28 and TRBJ1-1; D may be TRBD1 (5 bases). Trimming removed 2 bases from V and 5 bases from J, with 12 bases in between. In germline, CDR1 is MDHEN, CDR2 SYDVKM. The CDR3 consists of 14 residues. The CDR3, as DNA: TGTGCCAGCAGTTTACAGGGAGTCAGGACTGAAGCTTTCTTT. Its protein product is CASSLQGVRTEAFF. The variable domain in full, completed from reference TRBV28 and TRBJ1-1, reads DVKVTQSSRYLVKRTGEKVFLECVQDMDHENMFWYRQDPGLGLRLIYFSYDVKMKEKGDIPEGYSVSREKKERFSLILESASTNQTSMYLCASSLQGVRTEAFFGQGTRLTVV.

In this sample, this clonotype turned up a few times. An end of the junction does not agree with germline; a read error may underlie this. V gene TRBV29-1 combines with J gene TRBJ2-7; maybe TRBD1 (6 bases). Germline CDR1 is SQVTM and CDR2 is ANQGSEA. The CDR3 covers 14 residues. CDR3 residues: CGVEGGNKAYEQYF. The CDR3 bases are TGCGGCGTTGAAGGGGGAAACAAAGCCTACGAGCAGTACTTC.

CDR3 coding DNA: TGCAGTGCTAGTTTTAGGGTTACTAATGAAAAACTGTTTTTT. Its protein product is CSASFRVTNEKLFF. The chain joins TRBV20-1 to TRBJ1-4, with unresolved D. The germline CDR1 and CDR2 sequences are DFQATT and SNEGSKA (reference sequence). The CDR3 consists of 14 residues. Trimming took 3 bases from V and 2 from J, leaving 10 bases between them.

CDR3 nucleotides: TGCGCCAGCAGCACGCCAAAATTACGGGACAGGGAGATCTTGGGCTATGGCTACACCTTC. As protein: CASSTPKLRDREILGYGYTF. This chain links TRBV4-1 with TRBJ1-2; 9 bases are shared with TRBD1. Germline V lookup: CDR1 MGHRA, CDR2 YSYEKL. The CDR3 extends over 20 amino acids. J lost 4 bases, V lost 5 bases, and 23 bases had no gene match.

About this clonotype: A much larger clone differs by one base, so this may be a read error. The CDR3 spells CSVEGTLQETQYF. The CDR3, as DNA: TGCAGCGTTGAAGGGACACTCCAAGAGACCCAGTACTTC. The chain uses TRBV29-1 and TRBJ2-7; tentatively, D is TRBD1 (5 bases). Gene TRBJ2-5 matches the end of the DNA better, so the J call may be wrong. Germline V CDR1 and CDR2: SQVTM, ANQGSEA. The CDR3 sequence is 13 residues long.

The J gene is TRBJ1-5, the V gene TRBV20-1; 7 bases fit TRBD1. The CDR3 runs to 12 residues. CDR1 DFQATT and CDR2 SNEGSKA come from the germline V gene (reference sequence). J was trimmed by 7 bases and V by 3 bases; bases with no gene match: 3. CDR3 protein: CSARVRGQPQHF. The CDR3, as DNA: TGCAGTGCTAGGGTCAGGGGGCAGCCCCAGCATTTT.

The V call is TRBV20-1, the J call TRBJ2-7, with 9 bases lining up with TRBD2. The CDR3 has 12 amino acids. V shed 6 bases and J 4 bases; nucleotides not matched to a gene: 4. Germline CDR1 is DFQATT and CDR2 is SNEGSKA (reference sequence). CDR3 residues: CSAKREVYEQYF. The CDR3 DNA sequence: TGCAGTGCAAAGCGGGAGGTATACGAGCAGTACTTC.

The sample holds a few counts of this clonotype. Since a much larger clone is just one base distant, this may be a read error. The chain links TRBV12-3 or TRBV12-4 to TRBJ1-2; D ambiguous. This CDR3 region has 11 residues. V was pared by 3 bases and J by 12 bases, with 11 bases between. The CDR3 reads CASSLVGGNTF. As DNA, the CDR3 is TGTGCCAGCAGTTTGGTAGGCGGCAACACCTTC.

V usage is TRBV4-2 and J usage is TRBJ2-4; TRBD2 might be the D (5 bases). The last part of the DNA fits TRBJ2-7 better; the J call may be wrong. CDR1 and CDR2 (germline): LGHNA, YNFKEQ. The CDR3 has 15 residues. The CDR3: CASSQDGLARYEQYF. CDR3 coding DNA: TGTGCCAGCAGCCAAGATGGCCTAGCCAGGTACGAGCAGTACTTC.

This clonotype turned up a few times. The chain uses TRBV10-2 and TRBJ1-6; 7 nucleotides line up with TRBD1. Germline V CDR1 and CDR2: WSHSY, SAAADI. The CDR3 loop spans 15 amino acids. The V gene end was trimmed by 2 bases and the J gene end by 7 bases; junction bases not matched to a gene: 5. The DNA of the CDR3 is TGCGCCAGCAGTGAGGACAGGGCACGGAATTCACCCCTCCACTTT. This sequence encodes CASSEDRARNSPLHF.

This clonotype was detected a few times. The CDR3 coding sequence is TGTGCCATCAGCTCCGCCGTGTCTGGAGATTATAGCAATCAGCCCCAGCATTTT. This gives the protein CAISSAVSGDYSNQPQHF. The chain has TRBV10-3 and TRBJ1-5, with D unresolved. From germline, CDR1 is ENHRY and CDR2 SYGVKD. The ends were cut back, 6 bases at V and 0 bases at J, with 21 bases in the middle. The CDR3 extends over 18 amino acids.

This clonotype has just a few counts. The rearrangement links TRBV12-3 or TRBV12-4 to TRBJ2-3; D is possibly TRBD1 or TRBD2 (8 bases each). The CDR3 consists of 16 residues. V was clipped by 6 bases and J by 3 bases, with 19 bases between them. DNA of the CDR3: TGTGCCAGCAGCCCGCGGGGGGACAGGACGACAGATACGCAGTATTTT. It specifies CASSPRGDRTTDTQYF.

The chain couples TRBV14 to TRBJ2-1, with 8 nucleotides matching TRBD2. Gene TRBJ2-7 matches the end of the DNA better, so the J call may be wrong. Germline V gene data show CDR1 as SGHDN and CDR2 as FVKESK. There are 15 residues in the CDR3. The DNA for the CDR3 is TGTGCCAGCGCAAGCGGGAGACGCCCTTACAATGAGCAGTACTTC. It is translated as CASASGRRPYNEQYF.

The chain carries TRBV7-2 and TRBJ2-3; 11 bases align to TRBD2. Germline CDR1 is SGHTA and CDR2 is FQGNSA. The CDR3 runs 17 residues. J gave up 5 bases and V 1 base, and 8 bases lay outside the gene matches. CDR3 protein: CASSLVAIAGGQDTQYF. The DNA of the CDR3 is TGTGCCAGCAGCTTAGTCGCGATAGCGGGGGGGCAAGATACGCAGTATTTT.

The rearrangement joins TRBV4-2 to TRBJ2-2; 11 bases fit TRBD2. Germline V lookup: CDR1 LGHNA, CDR2 YNFKEQ. The CDR3 is made up of 15 amino acids. The V segment lost 3 bases and the J segment 9 bases; nucleotides outside the gene matches: 6. CDR3: CASSQGGTSGRELFF. CDR3 coding DNA: TGTGCCAGCAGCCAGGGGGGGACTAGCGGCAGGGAGCTGTTTTTT.

This chain joins TRBV5-5 and TRBJ2-7; no reliable D call. This CDR3 has 12 amino acids. V was pared by 2 bases and J by 7 bases, with 10 bases between. CDR1 is SGHKS and CDR2 is YYEKEE in the germline V gene (reference sequence). CDR3 residues: CASSFPRAEQYF. CDR3 sequence (DNA): TGTGCCAGCAGCTTCCCTAGGGCTGAGCAGTACTTC.

V and J are TRBV4-3 and TRBJ1-1; no clear D. CDR3 size: 14 residues. V gave up 1 base and J gave up 4 bases, with 10 bases separating them. Germline assignment: CDR1 LGHNA and CDR2 YSLEER. The CDR3 here is CASSQGARSTEAFF. CDR3 coding DNA: TGCGCCAGCAGCCAAGGAGCAAGGAGCACTGAAGCTTTCTTT.

The chain links TRBV29-1 to TRBJ2-5; D gene unclear. This CDR3 comprises 13 residues. Trimming pared 4 bases from V and 11 bases from J, leaving 20 bases between. Germline V gives CDR1 SQVTM, CDR2 ANQGSEA. CDR3 in amino acids: CSVASDIPNEQYF. Written as DNA, the CDR3 is TGCAGCGTTGCGAGCGATATCCCCAATGAGCAGTACTTC.

This clonotype was seen only a few times. The rearrangement links TRBV9 to TRBJ1-2; weak D call: TRBD1 (5 bases). Germline V gene sequence: CDR1 SGDLS, CDR2 YYNGEE. The CDR3 extends over 15 amino acids. Trimming cost V 0 bases and J 4 bases, with 13 bases left between them. CDR3 residues: CASSVAGNGVYGYTF. For the CDR3, the DNA is TGTGCCAGCAGCGTAGCAGGGAATGGAGTCTATGGCTACACCTTC. Drawing the rest from reference TRBV9 and TRBJ1-2, the complete variable domain is DSGVTQTPKHLITATGQRVTLRCSPRSGDLSVYWYQQSLDQGLQFLIQYYNGEERAKGNILERFSAQQFPDLHSELNLSSLELGDSALYFCASSVAGNGVYGYTFGSGTRLTVV.

The chain's CDR3 is CASSRLGTGTNQPQHF. CDR3 DNA: TGTGCCAGCAGTCGGCTTGGGACAGGGACTAATCAGCCCCAGCATTTT. The chain joins TRBV6-5 to TRBJ1-5, with TRBD1 identical over 9 bases. The CDR3 is 16 amino acids. Germline V CDR1 and CDR2: MNHEY, SVGAGI. The V gene end was trimmed by 5 bases and the J gene end by 4 bases; junction bases not matched to a gene: 9.

The chain has TRBV11-2 and TRBJ1-1; D is uncertain. This CDR3 contains 12 residues. The germline V gene has CDR1 SGHAT and CDR2 FQNNGV. The V and J ends lost 6 bases and 5 bases respectively, with 10 bases between them. The CDR3 coding sequence is TGTGCCAGCAGTCCACCCTTAACTGAAGCTTTCTTT. Its translation is CASSPPLTEAFF.

This clonotype was found a few times. The chain is built from TRBV7-2 and TRBJ1-2, with 7 bases identical to TRBD1. This CDR3 is 15 amino acids long. Per the germline V gene, CDR1 is SGHTA and CDR2 is FQGNSA. V trimming: 3 bases; J trimming: 3 bases; junction bases outside the gene matches: 7. The CDR3 nucleotides read TGTGCCAGCAGCTTGAAGGGGACAGCACACTATGGCTACACCTTC. Protein product: CASSLKGTAHYGYTF.

The chain combines TRBV7-2 with TRBJ2-5; no definite D call. This CDR3 region has 14 residues. The V gene lost 1 base and the J gene lost 11 bases, with 17 bases spanning the gap. The germline CDR1 and CDR2 sequences are SGHTA and FQGNSA. CDR3 amino acids: CASSLGGFKNEQYF. CDR3 DNA: TGTGCCAGCAGCTTAGGGGGTTTCAAGAATGAGCAGTACTTC.

The J gene is TRBJ1-1, the V gene TRBV27, with D perhaps TRBD1 (5 bases). Trimming removed 8 bases at V and 1 base at J, with 14 bases between. This CDR3 is built from 14 residues. Looked up from germline, CDR1 is MNHEY and CDR2 is SMNVEV (reference sequence). Written as DNA, the CDR3 is TGTGCCAGCTCCAGGGAGGGATGGAACACTGAAGCTTTCTTT. Translating it yields CASSREGWNTEAFF.

The chain combines TRBV10-1 with TRBJ2-2; no clear D gene. The CDR3 sequence is 14 residues long. CDR1 and CDR2 from the germline V gene are WNHNN and SYGVQD (reference sequence). The ends were cut back, 2 bases at V and 3 bases at J, with 7 bases in the middle. DNA of the CDR3: TGCGCCAGCAGTGAGATTCGCGACACCGGGGAGCTGTTTTTT. It is translated as CASSEIRDTGELFF.

Remarks on this clonotype: Sequence at one end of the junction differs from germline and may be a read error. The rearrangement uses TRBV4-1 and TRBJ1-2; D remains unclear. This CDR3 has 13 amino acids. Looked up from germline, CDR1 is MGHRA and CDR2 is YSYEKL. The CDR3 reads CASSQADNCGYTF. CDR3 DNA: TGCGCCAGCAGCCAGGCAGATAACTGTGGCTACACCTTC.

This clonotype has only a few counts. The chain uses TRBV6-1 and TRBJ2-5; the D gene could be TRBD1 or TRBD2 (5 bases each). V lost 8 bases, J lost 0 bases, and 10 bases lay in between. CDR1 MNHNS and CDR2 SASEGT come from the germline V gene. This CDR3 contains 13 residues. The CDR3 bases are TGTGCCAGCGGGAGACAGTACCAAGAGACCCAGTACTTC. It specifies CASGRQYQETQYF.